Many counts were recorded for the clone carrying this TCR beta chain. As yet, its antigen is unknown. Trimming cost V 6 bases and J 5 bases, with 16 bases left between them. The CDR3 is 14 residues long. Authors of the study amplified TCR beta CDR3 regions from RNA transcripts. HTBI primers were employed in a first-round RT-PCR of the TCR CDR3. TCRdb re-analysed the multiplex PCR reads in MiXCR, keeping a single row per CDR3 protein. The sample contains some 510,000 distinct CDR3 sequences, under 25% of which appear only once. This sample was included in a study of T cells in Graves' hyperthyroidism and ophthalmopathy. The study's findings and limits: Within blood appeared most thyroid clonotypes that had expanded above 0.001.

The material sequenced was blood. The receptor's source is a man aged 18-30 years with Graves' hyperthyroidism. This chain links TRBV12-3 or TRBV12-4 with TRBJ2-5; maybe TRBD1 (6 bases). The CDR3 is CASSFDRNRETQYF. The DNA of the CDR3 is TGTGCCAGCAGCTTCGACAGGAACAGGGAGACCCAGTACTTC.